This T cell receptor (beta chain) emerged from a study of blood T cell repertoires in COVID-19. Libraries were prepared by immunoSEQ multiplex PCR; TCRdb keeps only in-frame clonotypes and omits some of them. Altogether around 200,000 clones are present, around 86% being singletons, with the ten largest covering around 6%. The age range of participants was about 18 to 90 years, with residence in some 25 US areas. Which cohort a participant joined came from the clinical history participants gave. V trimming: 4 bases; J trimming: 6 bases; junction bases outside the gene matches: 9. There are 15 residues in the CDR3. Germline assignment: CDR1 SNHLY and CDR2 FYNNEI.

This clonotype originated in a man aged 35 to 55 with acute COVID-19. Material: PBMCs or T cells enriched from blood (not recorded which). The rearrangement uses TRBV2 and TRBJ2-1; 7 bases align to TRBD2. This CDR3 is CASSGGLPSSNEQFF. The CDR3 region has the DNA TGTGCCAGCAGTGGGGGACTACCGTCGAGCAATGAGCAGTTCTTC.